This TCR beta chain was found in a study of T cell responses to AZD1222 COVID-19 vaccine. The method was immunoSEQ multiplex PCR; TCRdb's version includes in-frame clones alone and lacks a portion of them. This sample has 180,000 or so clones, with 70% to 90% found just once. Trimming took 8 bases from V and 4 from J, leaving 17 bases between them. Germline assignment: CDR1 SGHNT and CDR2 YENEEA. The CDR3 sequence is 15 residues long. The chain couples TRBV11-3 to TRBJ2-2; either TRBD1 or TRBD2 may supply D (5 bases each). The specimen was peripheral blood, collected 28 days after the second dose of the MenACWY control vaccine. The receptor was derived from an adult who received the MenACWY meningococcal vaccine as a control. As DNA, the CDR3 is TGTGCCAGCGCCAAGGGGTCGGGGTCCACCGGGGAGCTGTTTTTT. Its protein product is CASAKGSGSTGELFF.